One sample yielded the 22 T cell receptor beta chains listed below, sequenced in a study of T cell repertoires in cytomegalovirus infection. From the reads, TCRdb called clonotypes with MiXCR, one entry per CDR3 protein. The repertoire consists of about 200,000 distinct CDR3 sequences, with about a tenth occurring once and the leading ten covering approximately 4.2%. Sequencing used PBMCs. The source of these receptors is a human donor in good health (CMV status not recorded). Some clones in this sample may be carry-over from other donors' samples.

This clonotype has at least ten counts. This chain connects TRBV7-2 to TRBJ2-2; possibly TRBD1 or TRBD2 for D (5 bases each). CDR3 length: 17 amino acids. V lost 5 bases and J lost 9, with 25 bases in between. Germline CDR1 reads SGHTA; CDR2 reads FQGNSA. The CDR3 DNA follows: TGTGCCAGCAGCCCCTCCCCCGGGACGTCCTCCTTGCGGGAGCTGTTTTTT. It is translated as CASSPSPGTSSLRELFF.

This clonotype was detected many times. The rearrangement links TRBV7-2 to TRBJ2-3, with 10 nucleotides matching TRBD2. CDR3 size: 19 residues. V lost 1 base, J lost 5 bases, and 15 bases stayed unmatched. The V gene's germline CDR1 is SGHTA and CDR2 FQGNSA. The CDR3 loop reads CASSLVPFRAGGRGDTQYF. In nucleotides, the CDR3 is TGTGCCAGCAGCTTAGTCCCCTTTCGAGCGGGAGGGCGCGGAGATACGCAGTATTTT.

In this sample, this clonotype turned up many times. This rearrangement joins TRBV27 to TRBJ2-7; D is possibly TRBD2 (6 bases). V shed 8 bases and J shed 5 bases, with 19 bases lying between them. The V gene's germline CDR1 is MNHEY and CDR2 SMNVEV (reference sequence). The CDR3 sequence is 14 residues long. CDR3 DNA sequence: TGTGCCAGCTCCCCTTTCAATCGGGAGAACGAGCAGTACTTC. Amino acids: CASSPFNRENEQYF.

This clonotype was counted a few times. The chain has TRBV18 and TRBJ1-1; D may be TRBD1 (6 bases). The CDR3 is made up of 14 amino acids. Looked up from germline, CDR1 is KGHSH and CDR2 is LQKENI. V shed 2 bases and J shed 1 base, with 8 bases lying between them. The CDR3 region has the DNA TGTGCCAGCTCACCAGGGGGGCAGAACACTGAAGCTTTCTTT. It specifies CASSPGGQNTEAFF.

V is TRBV10-3 and J is TRBJ2-7, with D possibly being TRBD2 (6 bases). Trimming shortened V by 4 bases and J by 4 bases, and 17 bases separated the two germline ends. The CDR3 covers 15 residues. Germline CDR1 and CDR2: ENHRY and SYGVKD. The CDR3 region is CAISATSRSTYEQYF. The CDR3 DNA is TGTGCCATCAGTGCCACTAGCCGCAGCACTTACGAGCAGTACTTC.

This clonotype came up many times. This chain links TRBV28 with TRBJ2-1, with 9 bases lining up with TRBD2. Germline V gives CDR1 MDHEN, CDR2 SYDVKM. The J segment lost 3 bases and the V segment lost 2 bases, leaving 8 bases of the junction unmatched. The CDR3 has 17 residues. CDR3 protein: CASSLRRLAGNYNEQFF. The CDR3 nucleotides read TGTGCCAGCAGTTTAAGGCGTCTAGCGGGGAACTACAATGAGCAGTTCTTC.

J is TRBJ2-3 and V is TRBV20-1; the match to TRBD2 covers 9 bases. The length of the CDR3 is 15 residues. Germline CDR1 reads DFQATT; CDR2 reads SNEGSKA (reference sequence). Trimming removed 1 base from V and 2 bases from J; junction bases left unmatched: 4. CDR3 protein: CSARVASGVTDTQYF. In DNA, the CDR3 is TGCAGTGCTAGAGTTGCTAGCGGGGTCACAGATACGCAGTATTTT.

There are a few counts of this clonotype. The J gene is TRBJ2-5, the V gene TRBV7-9; D is undetermined. Deletions cut 4 bases from V and 6 bases from J, with 6 bases between. Germline V CDR1 and CDR2: SEHNR, FQNEAQ (reference sequence). CDR3 length equals 11 residues. CDR3 loop: CASSSTQTQYF. CDR3 DNA sequence: TGTGCCAGCAGCTCCACACAGACCCAGTACTTC.

This clonotype was counted ten times or more. The junction does not match germline at one end; this may be a read error. The V call is TRBV7-2, the J call TRBJ1-6, with D tentatively TRBD1 (5 bases). The CDR3 totals 14 residues. The germline V gene has CDR1 SGHTA and CDR2 FQGNSA. DNA of the CDR3: TGTGCCAGCAGCTTAATAGAGGGGAATTCGCCCCTCCACTTT. This sequence encodes CASSLIEGNSPLHF. Based on the CDR3 plus reference TRBV7-2 and TRBJ1-6, the full variable domain is GAGVSQSPSNKVTEKGKDVELRCDPISGHTALYWYRQSLGQGLEFLIYFQGNSAPDKSGLPSDRFSAERTGGSVSTLTIQRTQQEDSAVYLCASSLIEGNSPLHFGNGTRLTVT.

This clonotype was detected only a few times. J is TRBJ2-1 and V is TRBV2, with D hard to call. Germline assignment: CDR1 SNHLY and CDR2 FYNNEI. The CDR3 sequence is 14 residues long. Trimming left V 5 bases short and J 6 bases short, with 14 bases between. CDR3 DNA: TGTGCCAGCAGTAGTGGGCGATTCTTCAATGAGCAGTTCTTC. Amino acids: CASSSGRFFNEQFF.

This clonotype was seen repeatedly, ten times or more. The chain employs TRBV7-8 and TRBJ2-1; possibly TRBD1 or TRBD2 for D (6 bases each). Trimming removed 1 base at V and 0 bases at J, with 13 bases between. The CDR3 extends over 17 amino acids. Per germline, CDR1 SGHVS and CDR2 FQNEAQ. Written as DNA, the CDR3 is TGTGCCAGCAGCTTAGTAGGGGGGCAGATCTCCTACAATGAGCAGTTCTTC. Encoded protein: CASSLVGGQISYNEQFF.

This clonotype was recorded at least ten times. The chain joins TRBV7-2 to TRBJ1-1; D gene ambiguous. The germline gives CDR1 SGHTA, CDR2 FQGNSA. V lost 0 bases and J 3 bases, leaving 8 bases between the germline ends. The CDR3 consists of 14 residues. The CDR3 is CASSLAAGDTEAFF. CDR3 bases: TGTGCCAGCAGCTTAGCCGCAGGAGACACTGAAGCTTTCTTT.

This clonotype has just a few counts. The rearrangement links TRBV5-1 to TRBJ1-1; D is ambiguous. V dropped 0 bases and J dropped 0 bases, with 9 bases sitting between them. This CDR3 region has 15 residues. Germline loops: CDR1 SGHRS, CDR2 YFSETQ. CDR3 loop: CASSLGPRMNTEAFF. The CDR3 DNA reads as TGCGCCAGCAGCTTGGGGCCGCGAATGAACACTGAAGCTTTCTTT.

This clonotype was recorded at least ten times. This chain joins TRBV28 and TRBJ2-2, with TRBD1 as a possible D gene (5 bases). The V and J ends lost 2 bases and 9 bases respectively, with 16 bases between them. The CDR3 spans 15 residues. The germline V gene has CDR1 MDHEN and CDR2 SYDVKM. For the CDR3, the DNA is TGTGCCAGCAGTTTAGAGACAGCCCTCGTCCGGGAGCTGTTTTTT. Its protein product is CASSLETALVRELFF.

This clonotype was picked up a small number of times. This chain links TRBV28 with TRBJ2-3; the D gene is possibly TRBD2 (5 bases). The length of the CDR3 is 15 residues. Trimming shortened V by 5 bases and J by 7 bases, and 19 bases separated the two germline ends. CDR1 MDHEN and CDR2 SYDVKM come from the germline V gene. In nucleotides, the CDR3 is TGTGCCAGCAGTCTAGGACTTGCCGGTTCAAATACGCAGTATTTT. It encodes CASSLGLAGSNTQYF.

This clonotype was observed a few times. This chain uses TRBV5-6 with TRBJ1-1, with D maybe TRBD1 (5 bases). The CDR3 runs 13 residues. CDR1 and CDR2 (germline): SGHDT, YYEEEE. The V end lost 4 bases, the J end lost 11 bases, and 18 bases lay between the germline ends. The CDR3 DNA is TGTGCCAGCAGCCTTCATCGCAGGGTGACGGCTTTCTTT. Translation: CASSLHRRVTAFF.

This clonotype was found many times. The chain links TRBV28 to TRBJ2-7; D remains ambiguous. Germline assignment: CDR1 MDHEN and CDR2 SYDVKM. The V and J ends lost 1 base and 2 bases respectively, with 9 bases between them. This CDR3 comprises 14 residues. The CDR3 bases are TGTGCCAGCAGTTTATATGGAGCAACCTACGAGCAGTACTTC. Protein product: CASSLYGATYEQYF.

This clonotype was observed many times. The rearrangement joins TRBV12-3 or TRBV12-4 to TRBJ2-2; 7 nucleotides align to TRBD2. With 5 bases clipped from V and 3 bases from J, the junction kept 6 bases outside the gene matches. This CDR3 is built from 15 residues. The DNA for the CDR3 is TGTGCCAGCAGTCTACGACTAGCAGACACCGGGGAGCTGTTTTTT. Encoded protein: CASSLRLADTGELFF.

This clonotype turned up a few times. The V call is TRBV10-3, the J call TRBJ2-3, with TRBD1 identical over 7 bases. The ends lost 7 bases at V and 3 bases at J; junction bases unmatched: 13. The CDR3 loop spans 16 amino acids. The germline CDR1 and CDR2 sequences are ENHRY and SYGVKD. In DNA form, the CDR3 reads TGTGCCATCACCAAACAGGGGCCCTTTGGAACAGATACGCAGTATTTT. Residues: CAITKQGPFGTDTQYF.

In this sample, this clonotype turned up a few times. The chain is built from TRBV2 and TRBJ1-5, with D unresolved. The V end lost 5 bases, the J end lost 0 bases, and 14 bases lay between the germline ends. The CDR3 is 16 residues long. Germline V gives CDR1 SNHLY, CDR2 FYNNEI. The CDR3 is CASSSMAGYSNQPQHF. In DNA, the CDR3 is TGTGCCAGCAGTAGTATGGCAGGCTATAGCAATCAGCCCCAGCATTTT.

The rearrangement uses TRBV7-9 and TRBJ2-7; weak D call: TRBD2 (6 bases). This CDR3 spans 12 amino acids. From germline, CDR1 is SEHNR and CDR2 FQNEAQ (reference sequence). Trimming cost V 10 bases and J 7 bases, with 17 bases left between them. DNA for the CDR3: TGTGCCACGGGCAGGGCGGCGGGGGAGCAGTACTTC. It codes for CATGRAAGEQYF.

This clonotype was observed at least ten times. The CDR3 reads CASSPRTGSNEQFF. As DNA, the CDR3 is TGTGCCAGCAGCCCCCGGACAGGGAGCAATGAGCAGTTCTTC. The chain recombines TRBV7-2 with TRBJ2-1, with 8 bases identical to TRBD1. The V gene end was trimmed by 5 bases and the J gene end by 6 bases; junction bases not matched to a gene: 6. This CDR3 is built from 14 residues. In germline, CDR1 is SGHTA, CDR2 FQGNSA.